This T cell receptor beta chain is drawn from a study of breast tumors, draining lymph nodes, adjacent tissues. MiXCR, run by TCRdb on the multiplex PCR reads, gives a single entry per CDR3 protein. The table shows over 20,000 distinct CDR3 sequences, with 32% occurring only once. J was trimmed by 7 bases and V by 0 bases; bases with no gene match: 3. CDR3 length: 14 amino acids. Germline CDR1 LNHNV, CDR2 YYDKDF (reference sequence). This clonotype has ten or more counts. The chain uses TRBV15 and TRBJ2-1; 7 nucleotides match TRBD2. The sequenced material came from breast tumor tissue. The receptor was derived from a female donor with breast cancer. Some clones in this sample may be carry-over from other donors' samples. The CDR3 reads CATSRDLGGNEQFF. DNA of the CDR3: TGTGCCACCAGCAGAGATCTCGGGGGGAATGAGCAGTTCTTC.